Sequencing of this TCR beta chain was carried out in a study of OX40 agonist ivuxolimab in advanced cancers. Regarding the complete study: Ivuxolimab was a fully human IgG2 agonistic monoclonal antibody targeting the costimulatory receptor OX40 (CD134). Intravenous ivuxolimab was administered to patients every 2 weeks at six dose levels: 0.01, 0.1, 0.3, 1.5, 3 and 10 mg/kg. Of the roughly 52 dose-escalation patients, hepatocellular carcinoma was present in roughly 19, melanoma in approximately 15, renal cell carcinoma in 9 and head and neck cancer in 9. In the dose-escalation cohort, 82.7% of patients were male, and the mean age was approximately 60 years, with a range of roughly 20 to 85. Prior anti-PD-1, anti-PD-L1 or anti-CTLA-4 therapy was permitted, and roughly two fifths of dose-escalation patients had received checkpoint inhibitors. Partial responses were achieved by three dose-escalation patients, of whom one had hepatocellular carcinoma and two had cutaneous melanoma. The purpose of peripheral TCRbeta sequencing was to test whether ivuxolimab changed TCR sequence diversity and led to clonal T-cell expansion. The monotherapy dose-escalation portion (N of about 52 patients) of the phase I ivuxolimab trial is reported in the paper.

This clone was seen just once. The target of this receptor is not known. No base-level quality is on record; no much larger clone is a single base apart. The trial excluded patients who had a history of autoimmune disease or who were on systemic immunosuppression. Peripheral blood for TCR sequencing was collected from all dose cohorts at baseline, on cycle 4 day 1, and on cycle 7 day 1. Samples were obtained from an open-label, multicenter, first-in-human phase I dose-escalation trial of ivuxolimab. The trial enrolled adults with locally advanced or metastatic head and neck squamous cell, hepatocellular, melanoma or renal cell carcinoma. Before TCR sequencing, CD4+ T cells and CD8+ T cells were sorted from peripheral blood as separate populations. Genomic DNA was extracted from sorted cells for sequencing of the TCRbeta CDR3 region. The immunoSEQ Assay was used to sequence the TCRbeta CDR3 regions. What TCRdb holds here is the immuneACCESS table cut down to in-frame rearrangements. Part of the clones is not present; checked against another copy, under half of the missing clones reflect an unresolved V gene, and the others are unexplained. This sample gives about 100,000 clones in total; about 96% of them show up just once. 2% to 2.5% of the sample lies in the top ten.

The paper's findings and limits, for the study overall: On average, CD8+ T cells showed more expanded clones than CD4+ T cells after ivuxolimab. The antigen specificity of the clonally expanded peripheral T cells was not determined. Low levels of normalized T-cell clonal expansion were also seen in some patients who did not respond. In partial responders in the 0.1-3.0 mg/kg groups, normalized peripheral clonal expansion was found to be among the lowest, especially among CD8+ T cells. At doses from 0.1 to 3.0 mg/kg, clonal expansion was seen in both CD4+ and CD8+ blood T cells between baseline and week 6.

Counted from cysteine to phenylalanine, this CDR3 has 14 amino acids. Here the CDR3 DNA is all that survives: 42 bases in frame from base 1. V sheds 3 bases and J sheds 4 bases, leaving 12 bases between their ends. According to the germline V gene (reference sequence), CDR1 reads MNHEY and CDR2 reads SMNVEV. The V and J segments used are TRBV27 and TRBJ1-1; the D gene is possibly TRBD1, with 5 bases matching. The material sequenced was CD4+ or CD8+ T cells sorted from blood, taken in a trial of the OX40 agonist ivuxolimab. This TCR was sampled from an adult with an advanced solid tumor such as melanoma, head and neck, liver or kidney cancer. Here the CDR3 is given as CASSLRGAGTEAFF. Read as DNA, the sequence is TGTGCCAGCAGTTTGCGAGGGGCCGGCACTGAAGCTTTCTTT.